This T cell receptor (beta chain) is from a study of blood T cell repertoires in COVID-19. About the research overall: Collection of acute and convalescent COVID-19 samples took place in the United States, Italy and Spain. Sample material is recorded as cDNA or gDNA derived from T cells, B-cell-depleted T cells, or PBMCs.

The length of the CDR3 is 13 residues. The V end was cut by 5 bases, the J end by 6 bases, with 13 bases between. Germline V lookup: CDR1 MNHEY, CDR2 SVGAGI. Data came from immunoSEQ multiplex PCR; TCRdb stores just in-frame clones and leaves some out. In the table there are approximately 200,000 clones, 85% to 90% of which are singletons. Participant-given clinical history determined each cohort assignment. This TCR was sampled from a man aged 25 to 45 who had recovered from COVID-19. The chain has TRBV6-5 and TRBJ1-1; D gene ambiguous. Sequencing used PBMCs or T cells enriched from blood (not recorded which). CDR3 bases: TGTGCCAGCAGTCCCAAGGCGGCTGCTGAAGCTTTCTTT. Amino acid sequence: CASSPKAAAEAFF.